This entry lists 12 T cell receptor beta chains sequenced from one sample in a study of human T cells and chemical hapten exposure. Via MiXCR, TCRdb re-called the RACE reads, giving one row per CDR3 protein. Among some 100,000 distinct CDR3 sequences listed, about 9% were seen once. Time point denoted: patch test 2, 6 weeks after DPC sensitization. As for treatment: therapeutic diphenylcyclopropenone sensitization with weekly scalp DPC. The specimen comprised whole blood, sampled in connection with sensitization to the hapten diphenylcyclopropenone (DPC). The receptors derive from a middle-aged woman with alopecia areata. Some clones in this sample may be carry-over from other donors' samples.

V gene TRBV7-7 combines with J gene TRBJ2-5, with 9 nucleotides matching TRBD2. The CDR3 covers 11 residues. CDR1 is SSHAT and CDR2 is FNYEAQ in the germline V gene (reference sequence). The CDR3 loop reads CASGGAGTQYF. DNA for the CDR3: TGTGCTAGCGGGGGCGCGGGGACCCAGTACTTC. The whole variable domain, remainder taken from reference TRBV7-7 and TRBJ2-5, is GAGVSQSPRYKVTKRGQDVTLRCDPISSHATLYWYQQALGQGPEFLTYFNYEAQPDKSGLPSDRFSAERPEGSISTLTIQRTEQRDSAMYRCASGGAGTQYFGPGTRLLVL.

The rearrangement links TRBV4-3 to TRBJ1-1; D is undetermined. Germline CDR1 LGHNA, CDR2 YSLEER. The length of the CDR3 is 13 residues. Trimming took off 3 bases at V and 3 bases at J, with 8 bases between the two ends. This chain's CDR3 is CASSQRFDTEAFF. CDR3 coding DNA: TGCGCCAGCAGCCAGCGGTTTGACACTGAAGCTTTCTTT.

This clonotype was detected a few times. This CDR3 is CACRAAGSGANVLTF. DNA of the CDR3: TGTGCCTGCCGGGCAGCTGGTTCTGGGGCCAACGTCCTGACTTTC. This chain joins TRBV30 and TRBJ2-6; D remains unclear. There are 15 residues in the CDR3. V lost 6 bases, J lost 1 base, and 13 bases lay in between. CDR1 and CDR2 (germline): GTSNPN, SVGIG (reference sequence).

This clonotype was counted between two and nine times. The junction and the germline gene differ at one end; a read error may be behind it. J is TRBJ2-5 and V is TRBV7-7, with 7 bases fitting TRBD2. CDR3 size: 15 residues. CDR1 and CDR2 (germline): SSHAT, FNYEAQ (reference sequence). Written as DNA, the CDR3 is TGTGCTAGCAGCTTAGTTGGGGGAGGGCCGGAGACCCAGTACTTC. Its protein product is CASSLVGGGPETQYF. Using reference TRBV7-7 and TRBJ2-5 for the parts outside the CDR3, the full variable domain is GAGVSQSPRYKVTKRGQDVTLRCDPISSHATLYWYQQALGQGPEFLTYFNYEAQPDKSGLPSDRFSAERPEGSISTLTIQRTEQRDSAMYRCASSLVGGGPETQYFGPGTRLLVL.

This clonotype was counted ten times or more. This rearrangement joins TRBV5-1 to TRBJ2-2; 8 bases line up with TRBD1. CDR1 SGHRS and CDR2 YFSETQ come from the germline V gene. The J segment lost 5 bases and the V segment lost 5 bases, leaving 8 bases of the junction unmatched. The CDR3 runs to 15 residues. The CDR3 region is CASSFDRGGTGELFF. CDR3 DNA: TGCGCCAGCAGTTTCGACAGGGGAGGTACCGGGGAGCTGTTTTTT.

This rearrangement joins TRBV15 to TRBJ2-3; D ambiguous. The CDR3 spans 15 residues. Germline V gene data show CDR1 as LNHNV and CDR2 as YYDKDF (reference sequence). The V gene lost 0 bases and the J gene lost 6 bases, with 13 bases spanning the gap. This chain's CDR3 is CATSRDRYEGDTQYF. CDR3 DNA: TGTGCCACCAGCAGAGATCGCTACGAAGGGGATACGCAGTATTTT.

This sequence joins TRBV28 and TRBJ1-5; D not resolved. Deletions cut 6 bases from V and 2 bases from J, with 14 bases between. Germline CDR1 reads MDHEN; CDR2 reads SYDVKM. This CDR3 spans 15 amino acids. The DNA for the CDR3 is TGTGCCAGCAGCAAGAAGGAACGCGGCAATCAGCCCCAGCATTTT. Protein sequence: CASSKKERGNQPQHF.

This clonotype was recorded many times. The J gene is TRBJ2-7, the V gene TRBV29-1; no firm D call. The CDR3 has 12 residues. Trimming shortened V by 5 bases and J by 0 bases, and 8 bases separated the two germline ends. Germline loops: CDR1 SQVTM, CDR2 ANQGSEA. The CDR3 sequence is CSVWVSSYEQYF. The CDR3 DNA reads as TGCAGCGTTTGGGTTTCCTCCTACGAGCAGTACTTC.

This chain's CDR3 is CASSPMNTGELFF. The CDR3 coding sequence is TGTGCCAGCAGCCCAATGAACACCGGGGAGCTGTTTTTT. The V and J genes are TRBV7-3 and TRBJ2-2, with no clear D. Per the germline V gene, CDR1 is SGHTA and CDR2 is FQGTGA. There are 13 residues in the CDR3. Trimming stripped 5 bases from V and 1 base from J, with 5 bases between.

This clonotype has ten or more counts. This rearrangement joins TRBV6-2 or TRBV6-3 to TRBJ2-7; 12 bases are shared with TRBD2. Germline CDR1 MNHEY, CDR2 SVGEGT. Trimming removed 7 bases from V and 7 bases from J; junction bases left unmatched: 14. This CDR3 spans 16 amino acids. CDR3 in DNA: TGTGCCAGCACCACCCTGAAGACTAGCGGGAGTAATGAGCAGTACTTC. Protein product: CASTTLKTSGSNEQYF.

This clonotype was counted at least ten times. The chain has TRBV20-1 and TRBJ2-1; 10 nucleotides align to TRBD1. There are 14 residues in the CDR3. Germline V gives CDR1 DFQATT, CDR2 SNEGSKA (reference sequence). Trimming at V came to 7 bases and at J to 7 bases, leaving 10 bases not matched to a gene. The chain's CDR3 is CSVRTGGVRNEQFF. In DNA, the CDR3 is TGCAGTGTCAGGACAGGGGGTGTTCGGAATGAGCAGTTCTTC.

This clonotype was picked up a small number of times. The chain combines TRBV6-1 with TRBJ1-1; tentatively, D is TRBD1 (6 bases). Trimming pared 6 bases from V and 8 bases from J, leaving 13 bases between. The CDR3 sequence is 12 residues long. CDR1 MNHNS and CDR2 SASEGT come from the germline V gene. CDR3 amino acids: CASSSQGKEAFF. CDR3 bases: TGTGCCAGCAGCTCACAGGGCAAGGAAGCTTTCTTT.